This T cell receptor (beta chain) was sequenced during a study of patients and donors after allogeneic stem cell transplantation. This CDR3 has 15 amino acids. Germline loops: CDR1 MNHNS, CDR2 SASEGT. V lost 10 bases and J lost 1; bases outside the gene matches: 13. TCRdb recomputed calls from the RT-PCR reads with MiXCR, one row per CDR3 protein. Of 200,000 to 250,000 distinct CDR3 sequences detected, approximately 14% appear once; the ten largest clones hold 11%. This chain connects TRBV6-1 to TRBJ2-7, with 7 bases fitting TRBD1. What was sequenced was blood, either unsorted or a sorted T cell fraction (not recorded which). The sequence was collected from a human donor who was either an allogeneic HSCT recipient or a stem cell or donor lymphocyte infusion donor (not recorded which). It is not recorded whose cells these are; they may come from a transplant donor. CDR3 residues: CAIRSGTAYSYEQYF. CDR3 coding DNA: TGTGCCATTAGGTCCGGGACAGCCTATTCCTACGAGCAGTACTTC.